The 6 T cell receptor beta chains reported below all come from one sample, sequenced in a study of tumor-infiltrating lymphocytes in primary liver carcinoma. Bulk tissue was left unsorted, and RNA and DNA were co-extracted from roughly 20-30 mg of it. Priming with a constant-region primer yielded TCR beta cDNA from 400 to 550 ng total RNA. Libraries of TCR beta came from three nested multiplex PCR rounds with slightly modified ARM-PCR. TRBV1-TRBV30 forward primers paired with a C-beta reverse primer were used in the first two PCR rounds, which ran approximately 10 cycles each. TCRdb independently ran MiXCR on the multiplex PCR reads; one entry per CDR3 protein. The top ten clones hold about 8% of a sample with roughly 120,000 distinct CDR3 sequences, around 65% of them seen once. The specimen was tumor-adjacent normal liver tissue. The receptors were sampled from a woman aged 55-69 years with primary liver carcinoma and hepatitis B virus infection.

The chain links TRBV12-3 or TRBV12-4 to TRBJ2-5; D is unclear. The CDR3 covers 15 residues. Trimming took 5 bases from V and 1 from J, leaving 14 bases between them. DNA of the CDR3: TGTGCCAGCAGTGTTAGCACAGCATCCCAAGAGACCCAGTACTTC. Translated, it gives CASSVSTASQETQYF.

As regards this clonotype: A much bigger clone sits one base away, suggesting this may be a read error. CDR3 in amino acids: CRVGSGGANTGELFF. In DNA form, the CDR3 reads TGCAGGGTTGGATCGGGGGGCGCGAACACCGGGGAGCTGTTTTTT. The rearrangement links TRBV29-1 to TRBJ2-2, with D possibly TRBD2 on 7 matching bases. Germline lookup yields CDR1 SQVTM and CDR2 ANQGSEA. The CDR3 totals 15 residues.

About this clonotype itself: This clone may be a read error of a much larger clone one base away. Since no conserved phenylalanine or tryptophan closes the CDR3, a read error is the likely cause. The rearrangement uses TRBV28 and TRBJ1-6; D is unresolved. The CDR3 runs to 14 residues. Germline V gene lookup returns CDR1 MDHEN and CDR2 SYDVKM. The V end lost 0 bases, the J end lost 6 bases, and 6 bases lay between the germline ends. The CDR3 reads CASSLWTPNSPLHL. As DNA, the CDR3 is TGTGCCAGCAGTTTATGGACGCCTAATTCACCCCTCCACCTT.

Turning to this clonotype: The germline gene is not matched at one end of the junction; a read error may be the cause. The rearrangement joins TRBV12-5 to TRBJ2-2; D is unresolved. The CDR3 loop spans 14 amino acids. CDR1 and CDR2 from the germline V gene are LGHNT and FRNRAP. CDR3 protein: CACGSLSNTGELFF. The CDR3 region has the DNA TGTGCTTGTGGTTCCCTATCGAACACCGGGGAGCTGTTTTTT.

The chain employs TRBV9 and TRBJ1-1; D is perhaps TRBD1 (6 bases). The germline V gene has CDR1 SGDLS and CDR2 YYNGEE. The CDR3 totals 15 residues. Trimming stripped 6 bases from V and 1 base from J, with 16 bases between. The CDR3 bases are TGTGCCAGCACCCGAGGGGGTATGGGGAACACTGAAGCTTTCTTT. As protein: CASTRGGMGNTEAFF.

The chain is built from TRBV7-3 and TRBJ2-7; D gene unclear. This CDR3 is built from 9 residues. Between the trimmed V and J ends, which lost 4 bases and 9 bases, there was a span of 4 bases. Germline V gene lookup returns CDR1 SGHTA and CDR2 FQGTGA. The CDR3 bases are TGTGCCAGCAGCTCCGGGCAGTACTTC. Translation gives CASSSGQYF.